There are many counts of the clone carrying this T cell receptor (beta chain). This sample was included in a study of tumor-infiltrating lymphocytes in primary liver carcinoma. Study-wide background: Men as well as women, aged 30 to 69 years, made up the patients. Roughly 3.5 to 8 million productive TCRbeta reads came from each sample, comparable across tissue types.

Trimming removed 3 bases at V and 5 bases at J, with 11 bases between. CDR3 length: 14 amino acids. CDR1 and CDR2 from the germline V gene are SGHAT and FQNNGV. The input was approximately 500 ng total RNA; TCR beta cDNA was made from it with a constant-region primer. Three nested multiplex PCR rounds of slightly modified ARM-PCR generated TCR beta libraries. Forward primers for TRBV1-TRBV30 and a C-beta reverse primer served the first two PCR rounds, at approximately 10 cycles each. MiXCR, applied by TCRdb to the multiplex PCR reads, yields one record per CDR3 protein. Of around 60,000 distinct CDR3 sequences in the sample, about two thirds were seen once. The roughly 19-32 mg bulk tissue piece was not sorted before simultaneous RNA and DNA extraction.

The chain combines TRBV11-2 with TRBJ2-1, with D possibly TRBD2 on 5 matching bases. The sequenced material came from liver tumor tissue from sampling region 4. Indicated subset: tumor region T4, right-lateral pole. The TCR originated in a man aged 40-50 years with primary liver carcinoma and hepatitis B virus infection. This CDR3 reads CASSLSGFDNEQFF. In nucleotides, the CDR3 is TGTGCCAGCAGCTTGTCGGGGTTCGACAATGAGCAGTTCTTC.